These 30 T cell receptor beta chains originate from one sample sequenced in a study of blood T cell repertoires in COVID-19. Profiling relied on immunoSEQ multiplex PCR, and the TCRdb table lists in-frame clones only, not all of them. The sample contains 180,000 or so clones, about 88% of which appear only once. Input material: peripheral blood. Receptors were obtained from a woman older than 75 in a cohort sampled during active or convalescent COVID-19.

The chain uses TRBV28 and TRBJ1-6, with D maybe TRBD1 (6 bases). Germline CDR1 is MDHEN and CDR2 is SYDVKM. V lost 8 bases, J lost 9 bases, and 17 bases lay in between. CDR3 length: 14 residues. The CDR3 DNA reads TGTGCCAGCGGGGGGGGGCAGGCGGCTTCACCCCTCCACTTT. Its protein is CASGGGQAASPLHF.

This clone was observed once. The genes are TRBV3-1 (or the pseudogene TRBV3-2) and TRBJ1-2; the D gene is possibly TRBD1 (5 bases). Germline V gives CDR1 LGHDT, CDR2 YNNKEL (reference sequence). V lost 5 bases and J lost 5, with 15 bases in between. The CDR3 has 14 amino acids. The DNA for the CDR3 is TGTGCCAGCAGCGCTACGGGGGTGGAGTATGGCTACACCTTC. It is translated as CASSATGVEYGYTF.

The rearrangement links TRBV7-2 to TRBJ1-1, with D possibly TRBD1 on 5 matching bases. The CDR3 contains 13 residues. Trimming removed 5 bases from V and 4 bases from J, with 11 bases in between. The germline gives CDR1 SGHTA, CDR2 FQGNSA. The CDR3 coding sequence is TGTGCCAGCAGCCCCCGACAGTTCACTGAAGCTTTCTTT. Protein sequence: CASSPRQFTEAFF.

The chain carries TRBV7-6 and TRBJ2-7; TRBD1 matches at 7 bases. This CDR3 spans 16 amino acids. The junction had 11 bases not matched to a gene; V was cut back by 1 base and J by 5 bases. CDR1 and CDR2 from the germline V gene are SGHVS and FNYEAQ. The DNA for the CDR3 is TGTGCCAGCAGCTTAGTCGGGGACAGAGGGGGAAACGAGCAGTACTTC. Amino acids: CASSLVGDRGGNEQYF.

J is TRBJ2-7 and V is TRBV5-4; 8 positions match TRBD2. In germline, CDR1 is SGHNT, CDR2 YYREEE (reference sequence). The CDR3 extends over 13 amino acids. With V trimmed by 1 base and J by 6 bases, 3 bases remained unmatched. DNA for the CDR3: TGTGCCAGCAGCTTGTTCGCGGGAGGCGAGCAGTACGTC. This translates into CASSLFAGGEQYV.

The chain is built from TRBV6-1 and TRBJ1-1; D is uncertain. Trimming cost V 2 bases and J 8 bases, with 15 bases left between them. The germline V gene encodes CDR1 MNHNS and CDR2 SASEGT. The CDR3 consists of 14 residues. The CDR3 DNA sequence: TGTGCCAGCAGTGAAATCAACAGACGTACCGAAGCTTTCTTT. It codes for CASSEINRRTEAFF.

The chain employs TRBV4-2 and TRBJ1-2, with D possibly TRBD1 on 5 matching bases. CDR1 and CDR2 (germline): LGHNA, YNFKEQ. This CDR3 comprises 13 residues. V dropped 5 bases and J dropped 8 bases, with 15 bases sitting between them. For the CDR3, the DNA is TGTGCCAGCAGCACCCGGGACTGGCCAGGCTACACCTTC. Translating gives CASSTRDWPGYTF.

The CDR3 loop is CASSAAGTTSTDTQYF. The CDR3 DNA sequence: TGTGCCAGCAGCGCGGCCGGGACTACTAGCACAGATACGCAGTATTTT. The chain combines TRBV9 with TRBJ2-3, with 7 bases lining up with TRBD2. The CDR3 runs 16 residues. After removal of 3 bases from V and 0 bases from J, the junction contained 7 bases not matched to a gene. Germline assignment: CDR1 SGDLS and CDR2 YYNGEE.

This rearrangement joins TRBV6-5 to TRBJ1-2; D unclear. The germline V and J ends were trimmed by 0 bases and 8 bases, with 13 bases remaining between them. The CDR3 consists of 14 residues. The germline gives CDR1 MNHEY, CDR2 SVGAGI. CDR3 nucleotide sequence: TGTGCCAGCAGTTACTCGACTGGGTCACAAGGCTACACCTTC. As protein: CASSYSTGSQGYTF.

The J gene is TRBJ2-2, the V gene TRBV19; tentatively, D is TRBD2 (5 bases). V was trimmed by 6 bases and J by 1 base, leaving 21 bases between them. Looked up from germline, CDR1 is LNHDA and CDR2 is SQIVND (reference sequence). The CDR3 runs to 18 residues. The CDR3 sequence is CASSLDYRRTLNTGELFF. CDR3 sequence (DNA): TGTGCCAGTAGCCTCGACTATCGACGGACTTTGAACACCGGGGAGCTGTTTTTT. Full variable domain (outside the CDR3, taken from reference TRBV19 and TRBJ2-2): DGGITQSPKYLFRKEGQNVTLSCEQNLNHDAMYWYRQDPGQGLRLIYYSQIVNDFQKGDIAEGYSVSREKKESFPLTVTSAQKNPTAFYLCASSLDYRRTLNTGELFFGEGSRLTVL.

The chain combines TRBV10-1 with TRBJ1-6; 7 bases match TRBD1. Trimming removed 6 bases from V and 7 bases from J; junction bases left unmatched: 9. The CDR3 runs 15 residues. Germline V lookup: CDR1 WNHNN, CDR2 SYGVQD (reference sequence). The CDR3: CASSPSRDSNSPLHF. In DNA form, the CDR3 reads TGCGCCAGCAGCCCCTCCCGGGACAGCAATTCACCCCTCCACTTT.

V and J are TRBV28 and TRBJ1-1; no clear D. The CDR3 sequence is 10 residues long. Germline-derived CDR1 and CDR2 are MDHEN and SYDVKM. V lost 7 bases, J lost 7 bases, and 7 bases lay in between. The CDR3 region has the DNA TGTGCCAGCATGGAGGGTGAAGCTTTCTTT. Translation: CASMEGEAFF. Supplemented by reference TRBV28 and TRBJ1-1, the full variable domain reads DVKVTQSSRYLVKRTGEKVFLECVQDMDHENMFWYRQDPGLGLRLIYFSYDVKMKEKGDIPEGYSVSREKKERFSLILESASTNQTSMYLCASMEGEAFFGQGTRLTVV.

This chain uses TRBV11-2 with TRBJ2-1, with 16 bases matching TRBD2. CDR1 and CDR2 (germline): SGHAT, FQNNGV. V lost 3 bases to trimming and J lost 3 bases; unmatched junction nucleotides: 2. The CDR3 consists of 17 residues. In DNA form, the CDR3 reads TGTGCCAGCAGCTTCGGGACTAGCGGGAGGGTCTACAATGAGCAGTTCTTC. It translates to CASSFGTSGRVYNEQFF.

This sequence joins TRBV5-6 and TRBJ1-5; D not resolved. The CDR3 has 13 residues. Deletions cut 4 bases from V and 3 bases from J, with 8 bases between. Germline V gene lookup returns CDR1 SGHDT and CDR2 YYEEEE. CDR3 DNA: TGTGCCAGCAGCCCCGCGCCCAATCAGCCCCAGCATTTT. Protein product: CASSPAPNQPQHF. The variable domain in full, completed from reference TRBV5-6 and TRBJ1-5, reads DAGVTQSPTHLIKTRGQQVTLRCSPKSGHDTVSWYQQALGQGPQFIFQYYEEEERQRGNFPDRFSGHQFPNYSSELNVNALLLGDSALYLCASSPAPNQPQHFGDGTRLSIL.

The chain recombines TRBV18 with TRBJ1-4, with a tentative D call TRBD1 (6 bases). Trimming shortened V by 4 bases and J by 0 bases, and 15 bases separated the two germline ends. This CDR3 is built from 17 residues. Germline assignment: CDR1 KGHSH and CDR2 LQKENI. CDR3 sequence (DNA): TGTGCCAGCTCACACATCCCAGGGGTCACAACTAATGAAAAACTGTTTTTT. Amino acids: CASSHIPGVTTNEKLFF.

The gene calls are TRBV27 and TRBJ2-1, with 15 bases matching TRBD2. This CDR3 spans 14 amino acids. CDR1 and CDR2 (germline): MNHEY, SMNVEV (reference sequence). Trimming at V came to 8 bases and at J to 7 bases, leaving 3 bases not matched to a gene. Here the CDR3 reads CASLGLAGGNEQFF. CDR3 nucleotides: TGTGCCAGCCTGGGACTAGCGGGAGGAAATGAGCAGTTCTTC.

J is TRBJ2-3 and V is TRBV7-2; D is undetermined. Germline-derived CDR1 and CDR2 are SGHTA and FQGNSA. The ends were cut back, 5 bases at V and 0 bases at J, with 12 bases in the middle. The CDR3 spans 15 residues. The CDR3 here is CASSASTLSTDTQYF. CDR3 nucleotide sequence: TGTGCCAGCAGCGCTAGTACCCTAAGCACAGATACGCAGTATTTT.

The rearrangement joins TRBV28 to TRBJ2-7; 7 positions agree with TRBD1. CDR1 is MDHEN, CDR2 SYDVKM, per germline. V was pared by 3 bases and J by 0 bases, with 20 bases of the junction left unmatched. The CDR3 is 20 amino acids. As DNA, the CDR3 is TGTGCCAGCAGTTTCCCTATGCCAAGTTTCGGGACAGAGAGCTCCTACGAGCAGTACTTC. Protein: CASSFPMPSFGTESSYEQYF.

This clone was seen only a few times. This chain connects TRBV9 to TRBJ1-1; D is unclear. The CDR3 has 14 amino acids. Germline V gives CDR1 SGDLS, CDR2 YYNGEE. Trimming cost V 0 bases and J 5 bases, with 11 bases left between them. CDR3 loop: CASSVARTGTEAFF. In DNA, the CDR3 is TGTGCCAGCAGCGTAGCTCGTACCGGTACTGAAGCTTTCTTT.

The chain carries TRBV7-8 and TRBJ2-7; TRBD1 agrees at 8 bases. The CDR3 contains 17 residues. V trimming: 5 bases; J trimming: 0 bases; junction bases outside the gene matches: 12. Germline CDR1 reads SGHVS; CDR2 reads FQNEAQ. The CDR3 bases are TGTGCCAGCAGCCAAATAACCGGGACAGGAACCTCCTACGAGCAGTACGTC. This gives the protein CASSQITGTGTSYEQYV.

This clone was seen a single time. DNA of the CDR3: TGCGCCAGCAGCCAAGTGACAGGCTCCTACGAGCAGTACTTC. As protein: CASSQVTGSYEQYF. V usage is TRBV4-3 and J usage is TRBJ2-7, with D perhaps TRBD1 (6 bases). This CDR3 comprises 14 residues. V was shortened by 1 base and J by 0 bases, with 7 bases between the two germline ends. The germline V gene has CDR1 LGHNA and CDR2 YSLEER.

In its sample, this clone was seen once. The genes are TRBV9 and TRBJ1-6, with 9 bases aligning to TRBD1. The V gene's germline CDR1 is SGDLS and CDR2 YYNGEE. The CDR3 contains 16 residues. V shed 3 bases and J 6 bases; nucleotides not matched to a gene: 7. CDR3 nucleotide sequence: TGTGCCAGCAGCGCGGTTGGGACAGGGCCTAATTCACCCCTCCACTTT. Translation gives CASSAVGTGPNSPLHF.

The V gene is TRBV6-6, the J gene TRBJ2-5; 7 bases are shared with TRBD1. The ends lost 6 bases at V and 1 base at J; junction bases unmatched: 5. Germline V gene sequence: CDR1 MNHNY, CDR2 SVGAGI (reference sequence). The CDR3 is 14 residues long. CDR3 sequence (DNA): TGTGCCAGCAGCTCCACAGGGGTCCAAGAGACCCAGTACTTC. It is translated as CASSSTGVQETQYF.

The J gene is TRBJ2-5, the V gene TRBV6-2 or TRBV6-3; tentatively, D is TRBD1 (6 bases). Trimming pared 5 bases from V and 2 bases from J, leaving 12 bases between. The CDR3 sequence is 14 residues long. Germline CDR1 and CDR2: MNHEY and SVGEGT. In DNA form, the CDR3 reads TGTGCCAGCAGTATGGGACACGCACAAGAGACCCAGTACTTC. This sequence encodes CASSMGHAQETQYF.

The chain joins TRBV5-1 to TRBJ2-2, with 7 bases that match TRBD2. V trimming: 5 bases; J trimming: 0 bases; junction bases outside the gene matches: 4. Germline V lookup: CDR1 SGHRS, CDR2 YFSETQ. The CDR3 length is 15 residues. CDR3 DNA sequence: TGCGCCAGCAGTACGCGGGGGTCGAACACCGGGGAGCTGTTTTTT. This encodes CASSTRGSNTGELFF.

The rearrangement uses TRBV12-3 or TRBV12-4 and TRBJ2-3, with D maybe TRBD1 (6 bases). CDR3 length equals 12 residues. V lost 2 bases and J lost 6, with 6 bases in between. CDR3 region: CASSLRGDTQYF. Here the CDR3 DNA reads TGTGCCAGCAGTTTAAGGGGGGATACGCAGTATTTT.

J is TRBJ1-1 and V is TRBV5-1; D gene unclear. The CDR3 consists of 13 residues. The V end was cut by 5 bases, the J end by 5 bases, with 13 bases between. Germline-derived CDR1 and CDR2 are SGHRS and YFSETQ. DNA of the CDR3: TGCGCCAGCAGGGCTCAGGATGGAACTGAAGCTTTCTTT. This sequence encodes CASRAQDGTEAFF.

This chain joins TRBV11-3 and TRBJ2-1, with 7 bases that match TRBD1. The CDR3 totals 12 residues. The trim removed 6 bases at V and 8 bases at J, leaving 4 bases unmatched. Per germline, CDR1 SGHNT and CDR2 YENEEA. The CDR3 DNA is TGTGCCAGCAGGACAGGGTTGGATGAGCAGTTCTTC. Translating it yields CASRTGLDEQFF.

The rearrangement joins TRBV28 to TRBJ1-5; TRBD1 agrees at 10 bases. Germline lookup yields CDR1 MDHEN and CDR2 SYDVKM. V gave up 10 bases and J gave up 9 bases; unmatched junction bases: 15. The CDR3 contains 15 residues. The CDR3 protein is CATRPGQGNFSPQHF. As DNA, the CDR3 is TGTGCCACAAGACCGGGACAGGGGAATTTTTCGCCCCAGCATTTT. The whole variable domain, filled in from reference TRBV28 and TRBJ1-5, reads DVKVTQSSRYLVKRTGEKVFLECVQDMDHENMFWYRQDPGLGLRLIYFSYDVKMKEKGDIPEGYSVSREKKERFSLILESASTNQTSMYLCATRPGQGNFSPQHFGDGTRLSIL.

Only one count was recorded for this clone. The chain recombines TRBV29-1 with TRBJ1-2, with D unresolved. The CDR3 extends over 11 amino acids. Per the germline V gene, CDR1 is SQVTM and CDR2 is ANQGSEA. Trimming left V 3 bases short and J 4 bases short, with 6 bases between. CDR3 DNA sequence: TGCAGCGTTGACGGAGTCTATGGCTACACCTTC. Translation: CSVDGVYGYTF.